The 32 T cell receptor beta chains presented below share a single source sample, sequenced in a study of shared clonotypes between healthy human individuals. Generated by immunoSEQ multiplex PCR, the TCRdb table keeps only in-frame clones and is missing some. The sample has about 2.1 million clones; roughly 91% are singletons. Selected positively for CCR7 and CD45RO-negative, naive CD8 cells excluded terminally differentiated effector memory CD45RA+ cells. Sequenced sample: naive CD8+ T cells from PBMCs. The receptors stem from a man between 18 and 35 years old in good health. Some clones in this sample may be carry-over from other donors' samples.

The genes are TRBV7-6 and TRBJ1-2; D uncertain. The V gene lost 1 base and the J gene lost 3 bases, with 12 bases spanning the gap. The CDR3 is made up of 15 amino acids. Germline CDR1 SGHVS, CDR2 FNYEAQ. The CDR3 sequence: CASSLGAGLDYGYTF. CDR3 in DNA: TGTGCCAGCAGCTTAGGAGCGGGGTTGGACTATGGCTACACCTTC.

The chain couples TRBV27 to TRBJ2-3; D uncertain. CDR3 length equals 17 residues. CDR1 is MNHEY, CDR2 SMNVEV, per germline (reference sequence). V lost 2 bases, J lost 4 bases, and 19 bases lay in between. Here the CDR3 reads CASSLQRPYDTADTQYF. In DNA, the CDR3 is TGTGCCAGCAGTTTACAGCGACCTTACGACACTGCAGATACGCAGTATTTT.

The V gene is TRBV6-6, the J gene TRBJ1-5; D not resolved. Germline V gives CDR1 MNHNY, CDR2 SVGAGI (reference sequence). This CDR3 region has 16 residues. Trimming cost V 1 base and J 0 bases, with 10 bases left between them. CDR3 sequence: CASSYYRDLSNQPQHF. The DNA of the CDR3 is TGTGCCAGCAGTTACTATCGGGATCTTAGCAATCAGCCCCAGCATTTT.

The chain recombines TRBV5-6 with TRBJ2-7, with D maybe TRBD2 (6 bases). V was cut by 0 bases and J by 4 bases, with 14 bases left in between. CDR1 and CDR2 (germline): SGHDT, YYEEEE. The CDR3 runs 15 residues. This chain's CDR3 is CASSLVDGSLYEQYF. The DNA for the CDR3 is TGTGCCAGCAGCTTGGTAGACGGGAGTCTTTACGAGCAGTACTTC.

The chain's CDR3 is CASRGGGQGLSPDTGELFF. CDR3 sequence (DNA): TGTGCCAGCAGGGGAGGGGGACAAGGACTCTCCCCGGACACCGGGGAGCTGTTTTTT. The rearrangement links TRBV9 to TRBJ2-2; tentatively, D is TRBD2 (7 bases). V was pared by 5 bases and J by 3 bases, with 26 bases between. Germline-derived CDR1 and CDR2 are SGDLS and YYNGEE. The CDR3 is made up of 19 amino acids.

J is TRBJ2-7 and V is TRBV6-5, with 11 bases matching TRBD2. This CDR3 has 14 residues. Germline trimming cut 7 bases from V and 3 bases from J; bases unmatched to any gene: 5. The V gene's germline CDR1 is MNHEY and CDR2 SVGAGI. The CDR3 nucleotides read TGTGCCAGCATGCCCGGGACTAGCGGCTACGAGCAGTACTTC. Translation: CASMPGTSGYEQYF.

This clone has a single count. The sample carries other DNA sequences with the same CDR3. J is TRBJ2-7 and V is TRBV29-1, with D perhaps matching TRBD2 (5 bases). The CDR3 sequence is 13 residues long. Per the germline V gene, CDR1 is SQVTM and CDR2 is ANQGSEA. Trimming took 1 base from V and 2 from J, leaving 9 bases between them. The DNA of the CDR3 is TGCAGCGTTGAAGGTGGGCGGGCCTACGAGCAGTACTTC. Encoded protein: CSVEGGRAYEQYF.

This rearrangement joins TRBV7-9 to TRBJ2-3; 8 bases are shared with TRBD1. Germline-derived CDR1 and CDR2 are SEHNR and FQNEAQ (reference sequence). CDR3 length equals 17 residues. The V segment lost 1 base and the J segment 2 bases; nucleotides outside the gene matches: 8. Here the CDR3 DNA reads TGTGCCAGCAGCTTAGTGTTCGGACAGGGCCCCACAGATACGCAGTATTTT. Protein: CASSLVFGQGPTDTQYF. The full variable domain, in which reference TRBV7-9 and TRBJ2-3 provide the parts outside the CDR3, is DTGVSQNPRHKITKRGQNVTFRCDPISEHNRLYWYRQTLGQGPEFLTYFQNEAQLEKSRLLSDRFSAERPKGSFSTLEIQRTEQGDSAMYLCASSLVFGQGPTDTQYFGPGTRLTVL.

The chain combines TRBV9 with TRBJ2-3; possible D gene TRBD1, 5 bases. From germline, CDR1 is SGDLS and CDR2 YYNGEE. V was cut by 4 bases and J by 0 bases, with 12 bases left in between. This CDR3 comprises 15 residues. The CDR3 region has the DNA TGTGCCAGCAGCCCGGACATTTTTAGCACAGATACGCAGTATTTT. Its protein is CASSPDIFSTDTQYF.

The J gene is TRBJ2-5, the V gene TRBV5-1; 10 bases match TRBD1. This CDR3 spans 15 amino acids. V lost 3 bases, J lost 4 bases, and 6 bases stayed unmatched. Germline loops: CDR1 SGHRS, CDR2 YFSETQ. DNA for the CDR3: TGCGCCAGCAGCTGGAGAGACAGGGGGCGAGAGACCCAGTACTTC. This sequence encodes CASSWRDRGRETQYF.

This clone was seen once. V and J are TRBV7-6 and TRBJ2-7, with D perhaps given as TRBD1 or TRBD2 (5 bases each). The CDR3 is 16 residues long. Germline assignment: CDR1 SGHVS and CDR2 FNYEAQ. V lost 5 bases, J lost 1 base, and 18 bases lay in between. CDR3 in amino acids: CASSPGPRDGSYEQYF. The CDR3 DNA reads TGTGCCAGCAGCCCCGGACCCCGGGACGGTTCCTACGAGCAGTACTTC.

The chain combines TRBV27 with TRBJ2-7; D is perhaps TRBD1 or TRBD2 (6 bases each). Germline assignment: CDR1 MNHEY and CDR2 SMNVEV (reference sequence). The CDR3 length is 14 residues. V lost 2 bases and J lost 4, with 12 bases in between. CDR3 amino acids: CASSLGGRWYEQYF. CDR3 DNA sequence: TGTGCCAGCAGTTTAGGGGGGCGATGGTACGAGCAGTACTTC.

This clone has just one count. This chain links TRBV5-4 with TRBJ2-1, with D unresolved. CDR1 and CDR2 (germline): SGHNT, YYREEE (reference sequence). CDR3 length: 14 residues. Trimming shortened V by 4 bases and J by 3 bases, and 11 bases separated the two germline ends. The CDR3 region is CASSPLRSYNEQFF. Written as DNA, the CDR3 is TGTGCCAGCAGCCCCCTCCGAAGCTACAATGAGCAGTTCTTC.

The table lists this clone with a few counts. The chain recombines TRBV6-5 with TRBJ1-2; possibly TRBD1 for D (6 bases). The V and J ends lost 6 bases and 4 bases respectively, with 9 bases between them. Germline V gives CDR1 MNHEY, CDR2 SVGAGI. The CDR3 runs 12 residues. The CDR3 protein is CASSTGPYGYTF. CDR3 nucleotide sequence: TGTGCCAGCAGCACAGGGCCCTATGGCTACACCTTC.

CDR3 sequence: CASSGTSYEQYF. In DNA, the CDR3 is TGTGCCAGCAGTGGGACCTCCTACGAGCAGTACTTC. The chain joins TRBV27 to TRBJ2-7; perhaps D is TRBD1 or TRBD2 (5 bases each). In germline, CDR1 is MNHEY, CDR2 SMNVEV (reference sequence). The CDR3 totals 12 residues. The V and J ends lost 5 bases and 0 bases respectively, with 5 bases between them.

This clone was detected only a few times. The chain has TRBV19 and TRBJ2-1; D is ambiguous. The ends were cut back, 9 bases at V and 4 bases at J, with 10 bases in the middle. Looked up from germline, CDR1 is LNHDA and CDR2 is SQIVND (reference sequence). This CDR3 spans 12 amino acids. CDR3: CASRAAYNEQFF. The CDR3 nucleotides read TGTGCCAGCCGGGCGGCTTACAATGAGCAGTTCTTC.

The V call is TRBV7-3, the J call TRBJ1-2, with D hard to call. Per germline, CDR1 SGHTA and CDR2 FQGTGA. The ends were cut back, 5 bases at V and 4 bases at J, with 11 bases in the middle. This CDR3 spans 13 amino acids. CDR3 coding DNA: TGTGCCAGCAGCCTCGGCGAGGGCTATGGCTACACCTTC. Translating gives CASSLGEGYGYTF.

V and J are TRBV5-1 and TRBJ1-5, with 7 bases identical to TRBD1. V shed 2 bases, J shed 1 base, and the junction held 15 bases outside the gene matches. This CDR3 has 19 amino acids. Germline CDR1 is SGHRS and CDR2 is YFSETQ. CDR3 DNA: TGCGCCAGCAGCTTACCCTTTGACAGGGAATCCACCAGCAATCAGCCCCAGCATTTT. Translation gives CASSLPFDRESTSNQPQHF.

This clone has just one count. The chain is built from TRBV5-5 and TRBJ2-6; 7 nucleotides match TRBD1. V was clipped by 0 bases and J by 1 base; unmatched bases: 1. The CDR3 totals 16 residues. Per the germline V gene, CDR1 is SGHKS and CDR2 is YYEKEE (reference sequence). The DNA of the CDR3 is TGTGCCAGCAGCTTGGAGGGACAGTCTGGGGCCAACGTCCTGACTTTC. Amino acids: CASSLEGQSGANVLTF.

This chain connects TRBV25-1 to TRBJ2-1; maybe TRBD1 (5 bases). Germline V gene sequence: CDR1 MGHDK, CDR2 SYGVNS. The CDR3 sequence is 14 residues long. V was pared by 4 bases and J by 0 bases, with 7 bases between. CDR3 in DNA: TGTGCCAGCAGTGCGCAGGGCTCCTACAATGAGCAGTTCTTC. Translating gives CASSAQGSYNEQFF.

The J gene is TRBJ2-1, the V gene TRBV2; weak D call: TRBD1 (5 bases). CDR3 size: 15 residues. The germline V gene encodes CDR1 SNHLY and CDR2 FYNNEI. V dropped 1 base and J dropped 6 bases, with 13 bases sitting between them. The CDR3 DNA is TGTGCCAGCAGTGAAGGTGTTGGGGCCGTCAATGAGCAGTTCTTC. Translating gives CASSEGVGAVNEQFF.

DNA for the CDR3: TGCAGCGTTCTCGGACTCCTGGGAACCTTTGGCGGGGAGCTGTTTTTT. As protein: CSVLGLLGTFGGELFF. This rearrangement joins TRBV29-1 to TRBJ2-2, with a weak D call TRBD2 (5 bases). The CDR3 runs 16 residues. Trimming took 5 bases from V and 7 from J, leaving 23 bases between them. The germline V gene encodes CDR1 SQVTM and CDR2 ANQGSEA.

The chain carries TRBV4-1 and TRBJ2-7; D assignment may be TRBD1 or TRBD2 (6 bases each). V shed 0 bases and J shed 0 bases, with 12 bases lying between them. The CDR3 runs to 16 residues. Germline V gives CDR1 MGHRA, CDR2 YSYEKL. The CDR3 here is CASSQERGGSSYEQYF. CDR3 in DNA: TGCGCCAGCAGCCAAGAACGAGGGGGGAGCTCCTACGAGCAGTACTTC.

The chain has TRBV10-3 and TRBJ2-1; TRBD2 agrees at 7 bases. The CDR3 has 14 residues. The germline CDR1 and CDR2 sequences are ENHRY and SYGVKD. Trimming took 2 bases from V and 7 from J; bases not matched to a gene: 5. CDR3 region: CAISEGTMGNEQFF. DNA for the CDR3: TGTGCCATCAGTGAGGGGACTATGGGTAATGAGCAGTTCTTC.

This chain uses TRBV6-1 with TRBJ2-7; D might be TRBD1 (5 bases). The CDR3 has 13 residues. Trimming stripped 9 bases from V and 2 bases from J, with 14 bases between. In germline, CDR1 is MNHNS, CDR2 SASEGT. CDR3 protein: CASRATGTYEQYF. The CDR3 DNA follows: TGTGCCAGTAGAGCCACAGGAACCTACGAGCAGTACTTC.

The rearrangement joins TRBV9 to TRBJ2-3; D uncertain. The V end was cut by 0 bases, the J end by 0 bases, with 8 bases between. Germline V gives CDR1 SGDLS, CDR2 YYNGEE. The CDR3 has 15 amino acids. DNA for the CDR3: TGTGCCAGCAGCGTAGTAGCCAGGAGCACAGATACGCAGTATTTT. This encodes CASSVVARSTDTQYF.

V and J are TRBV27 and TRBJ2-7; D gene unclear. Trimming shortened V by 8 bases and J by 5 bases, and 10 bases separated the two germline ends. Germline V gene sequence: CDR1 MNHEY, CDR2 SMNVEV (reference sequence). The CDR3 length is 11 residues. The CDR3 region is CASRVGHEQYF. The CDR3 region has the DNA TGTGCCAGCCGGGTGGGTCACGAGCAGTACTTC.

The sample holds a few counts of this clone. The rearrangement uses TRBV29-1 and TRBJ1-2, with a weak D call TRBD1 (5 bases). Germline V gene lookup returns CDR1 SQVTM and CDR2 ANQGSEA. Trimming left V 7 bases short and J 3 bases short, with 12 bases between. This CDR3 comprises 12 residues. CDR3 bases: TGCAGCGACCGGGACCGATACTATGGCTACACCTTC. Its translation: CSDRDRYYGYTF.

The chain has TRBV29-1 and TRBJ1-1; 7 bases line up with TRBD1. V gave up 7 bases and J gave up 1 base; unmatched junction bases: 3. The CDR3 spans 12 residues. In germline, CDR1 is SQVTM, CDR2 ANQGSEA. The CDR3 sequence is CSGQGGNTEAFF. Here the CDR3 DNA reads TGCAGCGGACAGGGAGGGAACACTGAAGCTTTCTTT.

The chain uses TRBV2 and TRBJ2-2; TRBD2 might be the D (5 bases). The CDR3 contains 14 residues. V lost 3 bases, J lost 5 bases, and 10 bases lay in between. Germline V gene data show CDR1 as SNHLY and CDR2 as FYNNEI. The DNA for the CDR3 is TGTGCCAGCAGTGAGCTAGCCCGGACCGGGGAGCTGTTTTTT. It codes for CASSELARTGELFF.

V usage is TRBV7-9 and J usage is TRBJ2-7; 8 bases are shared with TRBD1. Germline CDR1 reads SEHNR; CDR2 reads FQNEAQ (reference sequence). Germline trimming cut 5 bases from V and 1 base from J; bases unmatched to any gene: 10. The CDR3 has 16 amino acids. In DNA form, the CDR3 reads TGTGCCAGCAGCCCACCTGGACAGGGTCCATCCTACGAGCAGTACTTC. Its translation is CASSPPGQGPSYEQYF. The variable domain in full, with the rest retrieved from reference TRBV7-9 and TRBJ2-7, is DTGVSQNPRHKITKRGQNVTFRCDPISEHNRLYWYRQTLGQGPEFLTYFQNEAQLEKSRLLSDRFSAERPKGSFSTLEIQRTEQGDSAMYLCASSPPGQGPSYEQYFGPGTRLTVT.

The rearrangement links TRBV10-3 to TRBJ1-1, with 8 nucleotides matching TRBD1. With 6 bases clipped from V and 6 bases from J, the junction kept 3 bases outside the gene matches. Looked up from germline, CDR1 is ENHRY and CDR2 is SYGVKD. There are 12 residues in the CDR3. The CDR3 loop is CAIRQGAAEAFF. The CDR3 region has the DNA TGTGCCATCAGGCAGGGGGCTGCTGAAGCTTTCTTT.